These 29 T cell receptor beta chains originate from one sample sequenced in a study of T cells after yellow fever vaccination. TCRdb fed the 5' RACE reads into MiXCR, producing one record per CDR3 protein. The repertoire holds under 300,000 distinct CDR3 sequences, 6.9% seen once, with approximately 0.85% in the top ten. Sample: CD4+ T cells sorted from PBMCs, taken 15 days after the yellow fever booster vaccination. The receptors were sampled from a man under 40 who received the YFV17D yellow fever vaccine.

In this sample, this clonotype turned up a few times. The chain has TRBV11-2 and TRBJ2-7, with 10 bases matching TRBD1. The germline gives CDR1 SGHAT, CDR2 FQNNGV. This CDR3 is 14 amino acids long. The ends lost 10 bases at V and 6 bases at J; junction bases unmatched: 12. Here the CDR3 DNA reads TGTGCCACCTCACCAGGGACAGGGGCAACCGAGCAGTACTTC. Its translation is CATSPGTGATEQYF. The variable domain in full, completed from reference TRBV11-2 and TRBJ2-7, reads EAGVAQSPRYKIIEKRQSVAFWCNPISGHATLYWYQQILGQGPKLLIQFQNNGVVDDSQLPKDRFSAERLKGVDSTLKIQPAKLEDSAVYLCATSPGTGATEQYFGPGTRLTVT.

In its sample, this clonotype was seen many times. This rearrangement joins TRBV12-3 or TRBV12-4 to TRBJ2-6, with 9 bases fitting TRBD2. After removal of 9 bases from V and 2 bases from J, the junction contained 14 bases not matched to a gene. The length of the CDR3 is 18 residues. CDR3 coding DNA: TGTGCCAGTTCTCTCTTAGCGGGAGTAGTCACTGGGGCCAACGTCCTGACTTTC. Translating gives CASSLLAGVVTGANVLTF.

This clonotype has just a few counts. The gene calls are TRBV10-3 and TRBJ2-1, with TRBD2 identical over 10 bases. Germline-derived CDR1 and CDR2 are ENHRY and SYGVKD. The CDR3 runs to 16 residues. Trimming removed 0 bases from V and 6 bases from J; junction bases left unmatched: 5. Written as DNA, the CDR3 is TGTGCCATCAGTGAGTCCTGGAGCGGGAGGGGCAATGAGCAGTTCTTC. This translates into CAISESWSGRGNEQFF.

This clonotype was detected a few times. The chain links TRBV9 to TRBJ2-2, with unresolved D. There are 14 residues in the CDR3. Germline CDR1 is SGDLS and CDR2 is YYNGEE. The V end lost 4 bases, the J end lost 3 bases, and 10 bases lay between the germline ends. The CDR3 DNA reads as TGTGCCAGCAGCCCCCCCGAGGACACCGGGGAGCTGTTTTTT. As protein: CASSPPEDTGELFF.

This clonotype was picked up a small number of times. The chain has TRBV20-1 and TRBJ1-2; 10 nucleotides line up with TRBD1. Germline lookup yields CDR1 DFQATT and CDR2 SNEGSKA (reference sequence). The ends lost 0 bases at V and 8 bases at J; junction bases unmatched: 15. CDR3 size: 17 residues. CDR3 in amino acids: CSAREIGTGEVIRGYTF. The CDR3 nucleotides are TGCAGTGCTAGAGAGATCGGGACAGGGGAAGTCATCAGGGGCTACACCTTC.

This clonotype showed up just a few times. V gene TRBV5-1 combines with J gene TRBJ2-1; a possible D gene is TRBD2 (5 bases). Trimming shortened V by 4 bases and J by 9 bases, and 14 bases separated the two germline ends. This CDR3 comprises 13 residues. Per the germline V gene, CDR1 is SGHRS and CDR2 is YFSETQ. CDR3 DNA sequence: TGCGCCAGCAGCCCCGGTTTGGGGAGTGAGCAGTTCTTC. Translating it yields CASSPGLGSEQFF.

This clonotype was counted between two and nine times. The chain is built from TRBV11-3 and TRBJ2-1; 8 nucleotides align to TRBD2. The CDR3 sequence is 15 residues long. Looked up from germline, CDR1 is SGHNT and CDR2 is YENEEA. V shed 6 bases, J shed 6 bases, and the junction held 10 bases outside the gene matches. CDR3 in amino acids: CASSPAGAAGNEQFF. The CDR3 region has the DNA TGTGCCAGCAGTCCAGCGGGAGCGGCGGGCAATGAGCAGTTCTTC. Full variable domain (rest looked up from reference TRBV11-3 and TRBJ2-1): EAGVVQSPRYKIIEKKQPVAFWCNPISGHNTLYWYLQNLGQGPELLIRYENEEAVDDSQLPKDRFSAERLKGVDSTLKIQPAELGDSAVYLCASSPAGAAGNEQFFGPGTRLTVL.

This clonotype was detected only a few times. The chain has TRBV19 and TRBJ2-3; unclear D gene. Germline V gene sequence: CDR1 LNHDA, CDR2 SQIVND (reference sequence). Trimming left V 4 bases short and J 6 bases short, with 14 bases between. The CDR3 loop spans 14 amino acids. The DNA of the CDR3 is TGTGCCAGTAGTACGATGGACCGTCAGGATACGCAGTATTTT. This sequence encodes CASSTMDRQDTQYF.

This clonotype was counted ten times or more. J is TRBJ2-3 and V is TRBV5-1; no clear D. The V gene lost 0 bases and the J gene lost 2 bases, with 4 bases spanning the gap. This CDR3 region has 13 residues. The germline V gene has CDR1 SGHRS and CDR2 YFSETQ. The CDR3 loop is CASSLAPTDTQYF. The CDR3 DNA sequence: TGCGCCAGCAGCTTGGCACCCACAGATACGCAGTATTTT.

This clonotype was counted ten times or more. The rearrangement joins TRBV3-1 to TRBJ2-1, with 7 bases aligning to TRBD1. The V segment lost 4 bases and the J segment 6 bases; nucleotides outside the gene matches: 12. The CDR3 extends over 16 amino acids. Germline CDR1 LGHDT, CDR2 YNNKEL (reference sequence). CDR3 nucleotide sequence: TGTGCCAGCAGCCCGAGAAGGACAGGCCGGGGCAATGAGCAGTTCTTC. Translated, it gives CASSPRRTGRGNEQFF.

The chain has TRBV4-3 and TRBJ2-7, with a possible D match to TRBD1 (5 bases). The CDR3 has 14 residues. CDR1 is LGHNA and CDR2 is YSLEER in the germline V gene. V was trimmed by 1 base and J by 3 bases, leaving 10 bases between them. The CDR3 here is CASSQATAYYEQYF. CDR3 nucleotides: TGCGCCAGCAGCCAAGCGACAGCATACTACGAGCAGTACTTC.

The chain is built from TRBV4-3 and TRBJ2-6, with TRBD1 matching 7 bases. The V gene end was trimmed by 2 bases and the J gene end by 2 bases; junction bases not matched to a gene: 9. In germline, CDR1 is LGHNA, CDR2 YSLEER. CDR3 size: 18 residues. As DNA, the CDR3 is TGCGCCAGCAGCCAAATGGCTCACGACAGGGCTGGGGCCAACGTCCTGACTTTC. This sequence encodes CASSQMAHDRAGANVLTF.

This clonotype was found a few times. The CDR3 DNA reads as TGTGCCAGCAGGCCGGGAGGGGGCGCCTTCTTTCAGCCCCAGCATTTT. Translation: CASRPGGGAFFQPQHF. The chain carries TRBV27 and TRBJ1-5; 7 bases are a match to TRBD1. V was clipped by 6 bases and J by 6 bases; unmatched bases: 14. The CDR3 runs 16 residues. Germline CDR1 and CDR2: MNHEY and SMNVEV (reference sequence).

The table lists this clonotype with a few counts. The rearrangement joins TRBV6-5 to TRBJ2-7; D ambiguous. Germline loops: CDR1 MNHEY, CDR2 SVGAGI. Trimming removed 6 bases from V and 2 bases from J, with 20 bases in between. CDR3 length: 16 residues. In DNA form, the CDR3 reads TGTGCCAGCAGCCCCCAAGAGGCGGCACGACCCTACGAGCAGTACTTC. It is translated as CASSPQEAARPYEQYF.

This clonotype was seen repeatedly, ten times or more. The rearrangement joins TRBV10-3 to TRBJ2-7, with TRBD2 identical over 10 bases. The CDR3 is 14 residues long. The germline CDR1 and CDR2 sequences are ENHRY and SYGVKD. V lost 5 bases, J lost 2 bases, and 3 bases stayed unmatched. The CDR3 reads CAISILAGAYEQYF. CDR3 coding DNA: TGTGCCATCAGTATTCTAGCGGGGGCCTACGAGCAGTACTTC.

This clonotype turned up a few times. The chain employs TRBV4-1 and TRBJ1-5; D perhaps matches TRBD1 (6 bases). The germline gives CDR1 MGHRA, CDR2 YSYEKL. The CDR3 has 13 residues. Trimming cost V 8 bases and J 3 bases, with 11 bases left between them. The CDR3 loop reads CASAGQNNQPQHF. The CDR3 DNA follows: TGCGCCAGCGCAGGACAGAACAATCAGCCCCAGCATTTT.

This clonotype was picked up a small number of times. The V and J genes are TRBV28 and TRBJ2-7; D tentatively reads TRBD1 or TRBD2 (5 bases each). The CDR3 is 15 residues long. The V end was cut by 3 bases, the J end by 2 bases, with 14 bases between. Germline V gene lookup returns CDR1 MDHEN and CDR2 SYDVKM. The CDR3 region is CASSLPGTVAYEQYF. The CDR3 DNA is TGTGCCAGCAGTTTGCCGGGGACCGTCGCCTACGAGCAGTACTTC. Based on the CDR3 plus reference TRBV28 and TRBJ2-7, the full variable domain is DVKVTQSSRYLVKRTGEKVFLECVQDMDHENMFWYRQDPGLGLRLIYFSYDVKMKEKGDIPEGYSVSREKKERFSLILESASTNQTSMYLCASSLPGTVAYEQYFGPGTRLTVT.

The rearrangement joins TRBV3-1 to TRBJ2-1, with D possibly matching TRBD2 (6 bases). Germline values: CDR1 LGHDT, CDR2 YNNKEL (reference sequence). The V and J ends lost 1 base and 6 bases respectively, with 16 bases between them. This CDR3 comprises 16 residues. CDR3 sequence (DNA): TGTGCCAGCAGCCAAGCATGGCTAGCGTCAGGCAATGAGCAGTTCTTC. It yields the protein CASSQAWLASGNEQFF.

The chain carries TRBV18 and TRBJ2-3; the D is unclear. Trimming stripped 3 bases from V and 4 bases from J, with 14 bases between. Germline CDR1 and CDR2: KGHSH and LQKENI. This CDR3 region has 15 residues. CDR3 in DNA: TGTGCCAGCTCACCCCGTTGGGAAAACGCAGATACGCAGTATTTT. Translated: CASSPRWENADTQYF.

This clonotype was counted at least ten times. In DNA, the CDR3 is TGTGCCAGCAGTCCATGGACAGGGAACACTGAAGCTTTCTTT. This encodes CASSPWTGNTEAFF. The V and J genes are TRBV12-3 or TRBV12-4 and TRBJ1-1, with 7 bases matching TRBD1. This CDR3 region has 14 residues. Unmatched junction bases numbered 4, after V lost 5 bases and J lost 1 base.

The V and J genes are TRBV6-6 and TRBJ2-7, with no clear D. Germline V gene lookup returns CDR1 MNHNY and CDR2 SVGAGI (reference sequence). Trimming removed 7 bases from V and 4 bases from J, with 8 bases in between. The CDR3 covers 11 residues. CDR3 sequence: CASTRLYEQYF. DNA of the CDR3: TGTGCCAGCACCCGACTGTACGAGCAGTACTTC.

This clonotype has ten or more counts. The chain couples TRBV5-1 to TRBJ2-1; tentatively, D is TRBD1 (5 bases). CDR1 and CDR2 from the germline V gene are SGHRS and YFSETQ. V shed 2 bases and J shed 5 bases, with 14 bases lying between them. This CDR3 is built from 15 residues. CDR3 bases: TGCGCCAGCAGCTTCATCCAGGGTGGGAACAATGAGCAGTTCTTC. It specifies CASSFIQGGNNEQFF.

This clonotype showed up just a few times. The chain has TRBV20-1 and TRBJ1-5; no clear D gene. Germline lookup yields CDR1 DFQATT and CDR2 SNEGSKA (reference sequence). Trimming took 4 bases from V and 2 from J, leaving 9 bases between them. The length of the CDR3 is 13 residues. The CDR3 spells CSANFKGNQPQHF. CDR3 sequence (DNA): TGCAGTGCTAATTTCAAAGGCAATCAGCCCCAGCATTTT.

The chain links TRBV9 to TRBJ2-1; D remains ambiguous. CDR1 is SGDLS, CDR2 YYNGEE, per germline. V was clipped by 3 bases and J by 2 bases, with 6 bases between them. The CDR3 is made up of 13 amino acids. CDR3 in DNA: TGTGCCAGCAGCGCCTCTCCCTACAATGAGCAGTTCTTC. Translation gives CASSASPYNEQFF.

This clonotype was observed at least ten times. CDR3 nucleotide sequence: TGTGCCACCAGCAGCCTACTAGCGCCGCAAGAGACCCAGTACTTC. Translation gives CATSSLLAPQETQYF. The rearrangement links TRBV15 to TRBJ2-5; TRBD2 agrees at 7 bases. V was pared by 3 bases and J by 2 bases, with 6 bases of the junction left unmatched. This CDR3 spans 15 amino acids. The germline gives CDR1 LNHNV, CDR2 YYDKDF (reference sequence). The whole variable domain, remainder taken from reference TRBV15 and TRBJ2-5, is DAMVIQNPRYQVTQFGKPVTLSCSQTLNHNVMYWYQQKSSQAPKLLFHYYDKDFNNEADTPDNFQSRRPNTSFCFLDIRSPGLGDTAMYLCATSSLLAPQETQYFGPGTRLLVL.

V and J are TRBV28 and TRBJ2-6, with D perhaps TRBD1 or TRBD2 (5 bases each). This CDR3 region has 15 residues. V was pared by 7 bases and J by 1 base, with 11 bases between. Germline CDR1 reads MDHEN; CDR2 reads SYDVKM. The CDR3 sequence is CASIGATSGANVLTF. The CDR3 DNA reads as TGTGCCAGCATCGGGGCTACATCTGGGGCCAACGTCCTGACTTTC.

This clonotype was seen ten or more times. This rearrangement joins TRBV2 to TRBJ2-7; 14 nucleotides agree with TRBD2. CDR3 length: 15 amino acids. Germline values: CDR1 SNHLY, CDR2 FYNNEI. Trimming took 4 bases from V and 7 from J; bases not matched to a gene: 6. The CDR3 DNA reads TGTGCCAGCAGTGGCTGGACTAGCGGGAGGAGTGAGCAGTACTTC. It translates to CASSGWTSGRSEQYF. Based on the CDR3 plus reference TRBV2 and TRBJ2-7, the full variable domain is EPEVTQTPSHQVTQMGQEVILRCVPISNHLYFYWYRQILGQKVEFLVSFYNNEISEKSEIFDDQFSVERPDGSNFTLKIRSTKLEDSAMYFCASSGWTSGRSEQYFGPGTRLTVT.

This chain connects TRBV20-1 to TRBJ2-7; 10 nucleotides align to TRBD2. The CDR3 sequence is 14 residues long. Trimming at V came to 4 bases and at J to 0 bases, leaving 3 bases not matched to a gene. Germline CDR1 and CDR2: DFQATT and SNEGSKA (reference sequence). This chain's CDR3 is CSATLAGSSYEQYF. CDR3 DNA sequence: TGCAGTGCTACACTAGCGGGGAGCTCCTACGAGCAGTACTTC.

The V gene is TRBV6-5, the J gene TRBJ2-3; 7 bases are a match to TRBD2. With 1 base clipped from V and 7 bases from J, the junction kept 17 bases outside the gene matches. Germline values: CDR1 MNHEY, CDR2 SVGAGI. The CDR3 totals 18 residues. The chain's CDR3 is CASSYLGGSGSNSHTQYF. Written as DNA, the CDR3 is TGTGCCAGCAGTTACTTGGGAGGGTCGGGGTCTAACAGTCATACGCAGTATTTT.